Each of the 10 T cell receptor beta chains below was sequenced from the same sample in a study of T cells in localized non-small cell lung cancer (dated by TCRdb to 2018 to 2020). The library was built by means of the immunoSEQ multiplex PCR assay. In TCRdb, the immuneACCESS table is reduced to in-frame sequences with V and J assigned. These tables do not hold every clone; where another copy was compared, an unresolved V gene accounts for under half, and the others remain unexplained. Counted in this sample were 25,000 or so clones; approximately 86% of them appeared once. The top ten clonotypes cover 13% to 15% of the sample. This specimen was peripheral blood, taken before any cancer treatment. These receptors were taken from a female donor older than 55 with stage I lung adenocarcinoma.

This clone has more than one count but fewer than ten. This sequence joins TRBV6-5 and TRBJ2-4; tentatively, D is TRBD1 or TRBD2 (7 bases each). Germline assignment: CDR1 MNHEY and CDR2 SVGAGI. CDR3 length: 13 residues. The ends were cut back, 4 bases at V and 7 bases at J, with 11 bases in the middle. DNA for the CDR3: TGTGCCAGCAGTTTTCAGGGGGGGAACATTCAGTACTTC. Translation gives CASSFQGGNIQYF.

V is TRBV5-4 and J is TRBJ1-1, with D perhaps matching TRBD1 (5 bases). V lost 0 bases to trimming and J lost 5 bases, with 14 bases between them. The CDR3 contains 15 residues. From germline, CDR1 is SGHNT and CDR2 YYREEE (reference sequence). The CDR3 region is CASSLGIGTETEAFF. For the CDR3, the DNA is TGTGCCAGCAGCTTGGGGATCGGGACGGAGACTGAAGCTTTCTTT. Full variable domain (rest looked up from reference TRBV5-4 and TRBJ1-1): ETGVTQSPTHLIKTRGQQVTLRCSSQSGHNTVSWYQQALGQGPQFIFQYYREEENGRGNFPPRFSGLQFPNYSSELNVNALELDDSALYLCASSLGIGTETEAFFGQGTRLTVV.

This rearrangement joins TRBV7-6 to TRBJ2-5; D unclear. The germline V gene has CDR1 SGHVS and CDR2 FNYEAQ. This CDR3 region has 16 residues. The V end was cut by 2 bases, the J end by 2 bases, with 15 bases between. This chain's CDR3 is CASSLNRDERQETQYF. The DNA for the CDR3 is TGTGCCAGCAGCTTAAACAGAGATGAGAGACAAGAGACCCAGTACTTC.

The V call is TRBV6-5, the J call TRBJ2-2; D gene unclear. V gave up 6 bases and J gave up 1 base, with 3 bases separating them. The CDR3 is made up of 12 amino acids. Germline V gene sequence: CDR1 MNHEY, CDR2 SVGAGI. DNA for the CDR3: TGTGCCAGCAGGTGGAACACCGGGGAGCTGTTTTTT. Protein sequence: CASRWNTGELFF.

The chain is built from TRBV20-1 and TRBJ1-2; a possible D gene is TRBD1 (5 bases). This CDR3 contains 11 residues. V gave up 5 bases and J gave up 3 bases, with 7 bases separating them. CDR1 DFQATT and CDR2 SNEGSKA come from the germline V gene (reference sequence). This CDR3 reads CSAGADYGYTF. CDR3 nucleotide sequence: TGCAGTGCTGGGGCAGACTATGGCTACACCTTC.

This clone was found a few times. The chain employs TRBV5-1 and TRBJ1-2; D gene ambiguous. The germline gives CDR1 SGHRS, CDR2 YFSETQ. V was shortened by 4 bases and J by 3 bases, with 13 bases between the two germline ends. CDR3 length equals 14 residues. CDR3 in amino acids: CASSPDGVDYGYTF. The CDR3 nucleotides are TGCGCCAGCAGCCCTGATGGGGTCGACTATGGCTACACCTTC.

V and J are TRBV30 and TRBJ1-1; no firm D call. CDR1 is GTSNPN and CDR2 is SVGIG in the germline V gene (reference sequence). V was clipped by 4 bases and J by 3 bases, with 15 bases between them. The CDR3 runs 14 residues. CDR3 sequence reads: CAWTHTGSHTEAFF. The CDR3 region has the DNA TGTGCCTGGACCCACACCGGAAGTCACACTGAAGCTTTCTTT.

The chain has TRBV5-8 and TRBJ2-7, with TRBD2 matching over 7 bases. This CDR3 has 11 residues. Germline assignment: CDR1 SGHTS and CDR2 YDEGEE. With V trimmed by 3 bases and J by 6 bases, 0 bases remained unmatched. CDR3 DNA: TGTGCCAGCAGCTGGGAGGGCGAGCAGTACTTC. This translates into CASSWEGEQYF.

This chain joins TRBV5-1 and TRBJ1-1, with 7 bases fitting TRBD1. The CDR3 loop spans 14 amino acids. Germline V CDR1 and CDR2: SGHRS, YFSETQ. The ends lost 2 bases at V and 7 bases at J; junction bases unmatched: 8. The CDR3 region has the DNA TGCGCCAGCAGCTTCAAAGACAGGGAGAGTGAAGCTTTCTTT. This encodes CASSFKDRESEAFF.

The chain couples TRBV10-3 to TRBJ1-5; D gene uncertain. The V gene lost 1 base and the J gene lost 1 base, with 11 bases spanning the gap. The CDR3 spans 16 residues. Germline CDR1 ENHRY, CDR2 SYGVKD. The chain's CDR3 is CAISELAFPSNQPQHF. As DNA, the CDR3 is TGTGCCATCAGTGAGTTGGCCTTCCCGAGCAATCAGCCCCAGCATTTT.